This T cell receptor beta chain was profiled in a study of cytomegalovirus exposure and HLA in healthy donors. Study in general: Previous work identified roughly 110 million unique TCR beta sequences from roughly 170 million T cells.

The CDR3 runs to 14 residues. Germline CDR1 and CDR2: MDHEN and SYDVKM. A note on this clone: A junction boundary mismatches the germline segment, possibly from a read error.

The PCR made use of 60 Vbeta and 13 Jbeta primers. Profiled with immunoSEQ multiplex PCR; TCRdb holds only in-frame clones, not every one. The table includes over 100,000 clones, around three quarters detected once. Sequencing was carried out using PBMCs. The origin of this receptor is a man in his forties in good health and CMV-seropositive. The chain links TRBV28 to TRBJ2-6; D is possibly TRBD1 (5 bases). The CDR3 DNA follows: TGTGCCAGCAGTTTTGTCTCTGGGGCCAACGGCCTGACTTTC. Its protein is CASSFVSGANGLTF.